These T cell receptor beta chains were read from a single sample in a study of blood T cell repertoires in COVID-19. The data were produced by immunoSEQ multiplex PCR, yet TCRdb's version contains in-frame clones alone and is incomplete. The profile shows under 150,000 clones, around 85% of them singletons. The source material was peripheral blood. These receptors were obtained from a woman in her forties or fifties who had recovered from COVID-19. Both conserved end residues are part of each CDR3. D genes are given only for firm matches. Size is stated for part of the rows, as once, few or many counts, or as a class when the clone is expanded.

TRBJ1-1 | TRBV19 | TRBD1 | NA | CASSRAGGTEAFF | TGTGCCAGTAGTCGGGCAGGGGGCACTGAAGCTTTCTTT
TRBJ1-2 | TRBV7-6 | NA | NA | CASSLLQGRDGYTF | TGTGCCAGCAGCTTACTCCAGGGGCGAGATGGCTACACCTTC
TRBJ1-4 | TRBV19 | TRBD1 | NA | CASGRTGALGKLFF | TGTGCCAGTGGGCGGACAGGCGCCTTAGGGAAACTGTTTTTT
TRBJ2-6 | TRBV7-9 | NA | NA | CASSPEVGSGANVLTF | TGTGCCAGCAGCCCCGAGGTGGGCTCTGGGGCCAACGTCCTGACTTTC
TRBJ2-1 | TRBV5-4 | NA | NA | CASSSRLSSYNEQFF | TGTGCCAGCAGCTCTCGACTGAGCTCCTACAATGAGCAGTTCTTC
TRBJ1-1 | TRBV2 | NA | few | CASRLVGADLAFF | TGTGCCAGCAGGCTGGTGGGGGCCGACTTGGCTTTCTTT
TRBJ1-1 | TRBV21-1 | NA | few | CASSYSNIRRVSNTEAFF | TGTGCCAGCAGCTACAGTAATATTCGGCGGGTCTCGAACACTGAAGCTTTCTTT
TRBJ2-1 | TRBV19 | NA | NA | CASSIVFSSPQFF | TGTGCCAGTAGTATAGTTTTTTCGAGCCCGCAGTTCTTC
TRBJ1-5 | TRBV18 | NA | NA | CASSPPGGGQPQHF | TGTGCCAGCTCACCACCGGGCGGGGGTCAGCCCCAGCATTTT
TRBJ1-4 | TRBV5-1 | NA | NA | CASSPSTTNEKLFF | TGCGCCAGCAGCCCCAGTACAACTAATGAAAAACTGTTTTTT
TRBJ1-6 | TRBV5-4 | NA | NA | CASSLLMTRTANSPLHF | TGTGCCAGCAGCTTGCTTATGACACGGACAGCTAATTCACCCCTCCACTTT
TRBJ2-5 | TRBV2 | NA | NA | CASSTPVLASHQETQYF | TGTGCCAGCAGTACGCCCGTTTTGGCTAGCCACCAAGAGACCCAGTACTTC
TRBJ2-3 | TRBV28 | NA | NA | CASSFPELPDTQYF | TGTGCCAGCAGTTTCCCTGAGCTCCCAGATACGCAGTATTTT